These T cell receptor beta chains were read from a single sample in a study of molecular identifiers for immune sequencing clone quantification. TCRdb independently ran MiXCR on the PCR reads; one entry per CDR3 protein. The sample has around 460,000 distinct CDR3 sequences, about a fifth seen once. The sample taken for sequencing was naive CD8+ T cells from blood, with Jurkat cell RNA spiked in. The receptors here all came from a human donor in good health. Some libraries in this study had Jurkat cell RNA spiked in. CDR3s include the opening cysteine and the closing phenylalanine or tryptophan.

j_call v_call cdr3_aa
TRBJ2-7 TRBV9 CASSVEGFSYEQYF
TRBJ1-2 TRBV5-5 CASSLSPLGANGYTF
TRBJ2-7 TRBV20-1 CSASDAGGPDVVYEQYF
TRBJ1-5 TRBV2 CASSDITEPNQPQHF
TRBJ2-7 TRBV6-6 CASSYSTVTGTYEQYF
TRBJ2-1 TRBV27 CASSLLGGRGEQFF
TRBJ2-6 TRBV4-1 CASSIGGSGANVLTF
TRBJ1-4 TRBV4-3 CASRPGTGEKLFF
TRBJ1-1 TRBV12-3/TRBV12-4 CASNGADRMNTEAFF
TRBJ2-1 TRBV18 CASSPWGSGTYNEQFF
TRBJ2-5 TRBV6-5 CASSYRTHSTSETQYF
TRBJ2-1 TRBV6-2/TRBV6-3 CASGTRGWNEQFF
TRBJ2-3 TRBV4-3 CASSLAPGGPPTDTQYF
TRBJ1-1 TRBV5-6 CASSLEGQMNTEAFF
TRBJ1-2 TRBV7-9 CASSLARDRGDGYTF
TRBJ2-7 TRBV6-5 CASSYGTSGVYKQYF
TRBJ2-3 TRBV12-3/TRBV12-4 CASSRLAGAPTDTQYF
TRBJ2-7 TRBV11-1 CACSPSGTGSYEQYF
TRBJ1-1 TRBV5-5 CASSLWDSTEAFF
TRBJ1-4 TRBV7-9 CASSQEERVKKLFF
TRBJ2-7 TRBV11-2 CASSSQNDGGYNEQYF
TRBJ2-1 TRBV27 CASSLASGLFWDEQFF
TRBJ2-1 TRBV7-9 CASSLLAGTHNEQFF
TRBJ2-4 TRBV7-9 CASSLVGVERAKNIQYF
TRBJ2-3 TRBV9 CASSVYGGAGDTQYF
TRBJ1-2 TRBV19 CASSITSNYGYTF
TRBJ1-5 TRBV27 CASSPGTGVRPQHF
TRBJ2-7 TRBV5-6 CASSLVQGVHEQYF
TRBJ2-5 TRBV7-6 CASSLLEEPETQYF
TRBJ2-7 TRBV30 CAWARTGGYEQYF
TRBJ2-7 TRBV19 CASSIDRWAYEQYF
TRBJ2-1 TRBV25-1 CASSGPTSGSPNEQFF
TRBJ2-6 TRBV9 CASSSPRRGNGANVLTF
TRBJ2-2 TRBV9 CASSVVDTGELFF
TRBJ2-7 TRBV29-1 CSVGRGRYEQYF
TRBJ2-2 TRBV9 CASSPWGAGGITGELFF
TRBJ1-5 TRBV12-3/TRBV12-4 CASSRGADSNQPQHF
TRBJ2-5 TRBV7-6 CASSILAANFQETQYF
TRBJ1-2 TRBV13 CASSWTENYGYTF
TRBJ1-5 TRBV27 CASSSGSTPQHF
TRBJ1-5 TRBV9 CASSAEGIGQPQHF
TRBJ1-4 TRBV19 CATGPKIGLFF
TRBJ2-3 TRBV11-2 CASSLGWSAGTDTQYF